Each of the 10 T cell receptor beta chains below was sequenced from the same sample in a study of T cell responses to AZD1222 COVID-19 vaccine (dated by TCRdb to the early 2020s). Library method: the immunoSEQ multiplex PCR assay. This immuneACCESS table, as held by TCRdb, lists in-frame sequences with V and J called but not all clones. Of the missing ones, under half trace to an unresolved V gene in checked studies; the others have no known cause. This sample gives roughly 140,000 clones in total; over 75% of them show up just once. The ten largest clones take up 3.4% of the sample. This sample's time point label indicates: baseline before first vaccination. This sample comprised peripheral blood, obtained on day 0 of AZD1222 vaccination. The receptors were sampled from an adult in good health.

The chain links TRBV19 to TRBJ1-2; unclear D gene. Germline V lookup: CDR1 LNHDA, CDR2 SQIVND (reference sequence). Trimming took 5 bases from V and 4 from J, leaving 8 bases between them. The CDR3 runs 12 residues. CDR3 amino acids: CASSSTGYGYTF. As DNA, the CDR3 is TGTGCCAGTAGTTCGACGGGCTATGGCTACACCTTC.

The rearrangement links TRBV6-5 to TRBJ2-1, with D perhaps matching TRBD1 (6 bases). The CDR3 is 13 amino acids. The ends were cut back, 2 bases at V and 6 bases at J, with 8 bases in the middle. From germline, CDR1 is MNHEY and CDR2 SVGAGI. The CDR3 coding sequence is TGTGCCAGCAGTTACGGGGGCTTCAATGAGCAGTTCTTC. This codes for CASSYGGFNEQFF.

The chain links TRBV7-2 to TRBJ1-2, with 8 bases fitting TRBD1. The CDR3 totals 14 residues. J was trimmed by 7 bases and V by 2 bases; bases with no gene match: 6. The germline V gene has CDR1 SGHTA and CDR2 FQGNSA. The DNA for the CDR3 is TGTGCCAGCAGCTTAAACCCAGGGGGCAGTGGCTACACCTTC. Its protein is CASSLNPGGSGYTF.

The CDR3 nucleotides are TGTGCCAGCTCTTGGGGGGGGGACTATGGCTACACCTTC. Its protein product is CASSWGGDYGYTF. The chain uses TRBV6-5 and TRBJ1-2; D possibly corresponds to TRBD1 (5 bases). CDR1 and CDR2 (germline): MNHEY, SVGAGI. The CDR3 length is 13 residues. The ends were cut back, 8 bases at V and 3 bases at J, with 13 bases in the middle.

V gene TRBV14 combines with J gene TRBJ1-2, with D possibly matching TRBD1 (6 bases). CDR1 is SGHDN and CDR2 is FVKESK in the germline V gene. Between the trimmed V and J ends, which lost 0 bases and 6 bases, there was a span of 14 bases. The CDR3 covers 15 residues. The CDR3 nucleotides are TGTGCCAGCAGCCAAGATTCCAGGGGACGGAATGGCTACACCTTC. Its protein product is CASSQDSRGRNGYTF.

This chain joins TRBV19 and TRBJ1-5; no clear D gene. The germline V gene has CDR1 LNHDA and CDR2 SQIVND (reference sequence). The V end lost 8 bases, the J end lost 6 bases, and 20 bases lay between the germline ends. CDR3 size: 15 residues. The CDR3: CASGSRTAGGQPQHF. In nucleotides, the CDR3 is TGTGCCAGTGGGTCCAGGACGGCCGGAGGTCAGCCCCAGCATTTT.

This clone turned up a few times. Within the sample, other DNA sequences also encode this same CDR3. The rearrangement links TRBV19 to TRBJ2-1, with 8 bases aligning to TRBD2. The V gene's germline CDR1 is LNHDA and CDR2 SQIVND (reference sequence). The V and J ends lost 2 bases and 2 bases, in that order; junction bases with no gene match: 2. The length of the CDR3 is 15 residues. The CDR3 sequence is CASSITSGAYNEQFF. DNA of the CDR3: TGTGCCAGTAGTATAACTAGCGGAGCCTACAATGAGCAGTTCTTC. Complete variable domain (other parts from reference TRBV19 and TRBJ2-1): DGGITQSPKYLFRKEGQNVTLSCEQNLNHDAMYWYRQDPGQGLRLIYYSQIVNDFQKGDIAEGYSVSREKKESFPLTVTSAQKNPTAFYLCASSITSGAYNEQFFGPGTRLTVL.

CDR3 nucleotides: TGTGCCAGCAGCCGTGGGACTACGAACACCGGGGAGCTGTTTTTT. Amino acids: CASSRGTTNTGELFF. The chain joins TRBV4-2 to TRBJ2-2, with 7 bases that match TRBD2. Germline CDR1 and CDR2: LGHNA and YNFKEQ. The V gene end was trimmed by 4 bases and the J gene end by 0 bases; junction bases not matched to a gene: 2. This CDR3 spans 15 amino acids.

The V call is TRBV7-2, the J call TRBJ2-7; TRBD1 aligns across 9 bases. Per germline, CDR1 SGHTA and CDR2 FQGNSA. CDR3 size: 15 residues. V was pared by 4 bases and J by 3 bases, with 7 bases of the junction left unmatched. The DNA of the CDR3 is TGTGCCAGCAGCTCACAGGGGGCGCAAGTCTACGAGCAGTACTTC. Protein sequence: CASSSQGAQVYEQYF.

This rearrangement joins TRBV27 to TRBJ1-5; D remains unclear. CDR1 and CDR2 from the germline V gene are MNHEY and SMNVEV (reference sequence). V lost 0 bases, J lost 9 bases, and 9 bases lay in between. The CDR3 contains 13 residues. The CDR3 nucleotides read TGTGCCAGCAGTTTATCCGGGCCGGGGCCCCAGCATTTT. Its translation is CASSLSGPGPQHF.